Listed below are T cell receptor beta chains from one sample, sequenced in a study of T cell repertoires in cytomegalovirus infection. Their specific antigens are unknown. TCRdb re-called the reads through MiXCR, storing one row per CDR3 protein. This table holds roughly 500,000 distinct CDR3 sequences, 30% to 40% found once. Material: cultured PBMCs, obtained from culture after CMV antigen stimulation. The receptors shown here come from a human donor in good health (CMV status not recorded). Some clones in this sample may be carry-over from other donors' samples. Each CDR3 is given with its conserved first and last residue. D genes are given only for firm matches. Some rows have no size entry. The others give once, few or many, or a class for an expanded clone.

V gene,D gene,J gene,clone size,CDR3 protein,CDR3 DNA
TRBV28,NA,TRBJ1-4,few,CASSLFRREKLFF,TGTGCCAGCAGTTTATTTAGGAGGGAAAAACTGTTTTTT
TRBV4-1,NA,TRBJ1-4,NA,CASASTNEKLFF,TGTGCCAGCGCTTCAACTAATGAAAAACTGTTTTTT
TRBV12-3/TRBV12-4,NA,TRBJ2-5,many,CASSPGYQETQYF,TGTGCCAGCAGTCCAGGGTACCAAGAGACCCAGTACTTC
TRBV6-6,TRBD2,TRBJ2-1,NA,CASLPSGLYNEQFF,TGTGCCAGCCTCCCTAGCGGACTATACAATGAGCAGTTCTTC
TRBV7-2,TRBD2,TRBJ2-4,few,CASSLSILALGNIQYF,TGTGCCAGCAGCTTAAGCATACTAGCGTTGGGAAACATTCAGTACTTC
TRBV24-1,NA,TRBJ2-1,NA,CATSDLRAAYNEQFF,TGTGCCACCAGTGATTTGCGGGCAGCGTACAATGAGCAGTTCTTC
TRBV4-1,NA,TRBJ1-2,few,CASSFQEGGNYGYTF,TGCGCCAGCAGCTTTCAAGAGGGGGGGAACTATGGCTACACCTTC
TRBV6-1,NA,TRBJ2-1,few,CASSEARGTTFSNEQFF,TGTGCCAGCAGTGAAGCGAGGGGGACTACCTTTAGCAATGAGCAGTTCTTC
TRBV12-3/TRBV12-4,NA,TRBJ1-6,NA,CASSFGGYNSPLHF,TGTGCCAGCAGTTTCGGGGGTTATAATTCACCCCTCCACTTT
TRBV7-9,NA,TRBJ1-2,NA,CASSQRRNYLTIGYTF,TGTGCCAGCAGTCAACGGCGGAACTACCTAACTATCGGCTACACCTTC
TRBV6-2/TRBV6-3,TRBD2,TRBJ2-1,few,CASSYLLAGVNEQFF,TGTGCCAGCAGTTACTTACTAGCGGGAGTCAATGAGCAGTTCTTC
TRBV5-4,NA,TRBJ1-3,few,CASSYPPWTLSGNTIYF,TGTGCCAGCAGCTATCCCCCTTGGACCCTCTCTGGAAACACCATATATTTT
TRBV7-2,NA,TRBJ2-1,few,CASSQRPDGQFF,TGTGCCAGCAGCCAAAGGCCCGACGGGCAGTTCTTC
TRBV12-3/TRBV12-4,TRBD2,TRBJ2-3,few,CASSSGMDTQYF,TGTGCCAGCAGTAGCGGGATGGATACGCAGTATTTT
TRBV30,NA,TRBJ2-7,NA,CAWSVLVRPYEQYF,TGTGCCTGGAGTGTACTGGTGCGACCCTACGAGCAGTACTTC
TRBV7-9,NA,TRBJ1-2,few,CASSLGAAPNYGYTF,TGTGCCAGCAGCTTAGGGGCCGCTCCTAACTATGGCTACACCTTC
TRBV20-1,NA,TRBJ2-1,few,CSARPRGGFRDFKYNEQFF,TGCAGTGCTAGACCAAGAGGGGGTTTCCGAGACTTTAAGTACAATGAGCAGTTCTTC
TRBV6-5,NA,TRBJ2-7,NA,CASSYVSKGGDEQYF,TGTGCCAGCAGTTACGTCTCGAAAGGGGGTGACGAGCAGTACTTC
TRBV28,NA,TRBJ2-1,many,CASSLLTGTPEANYNEQFF,TGTGCCAGCAGTCTATTAACCGGGACACCCGAGGCCAACTACAATGAGCAGTTCTTC
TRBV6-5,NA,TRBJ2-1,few,CASSLGQTFYNEQFF,TGTGCCAGCAGCCTTGGACAGACATTCTACAATGAGCAGTTCTTC
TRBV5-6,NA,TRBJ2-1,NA,CASTPGRIYNEQFF,TGTGCCAGCACCCCGGGACGGATCTACAATGAGCAGTTCTTC
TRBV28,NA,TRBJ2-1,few,CASSFANEQFF,TGTGCCAGCAGTTTTGCAAATGAGCAGTTCTTC
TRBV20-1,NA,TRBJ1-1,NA,CSAPRGTSQNTEAFF,TGCAGTGCCCCACGGGGGACCTCACAGAACACTGAAGCTTTCTTT
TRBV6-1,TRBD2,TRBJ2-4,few,CASSKEAGVQNIQYF,TGTGCCAGCAGTAAGGAAGCGGGAGTCCAAAACATTCAGTACTTC
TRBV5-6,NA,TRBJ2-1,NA,CASSLIVGGRGNEQFF,TGTGCCAGCAGCTTGATAGTAGGTGGTAGAGGCAATGAGCAGTTCTTC
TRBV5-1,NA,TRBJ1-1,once,CASSLKGPGSSGTEAFF,TGCGCCAGCAGCTTGAAGGGTCCGGGGAGCTCGGGTACTGAAGCTTTCTTT
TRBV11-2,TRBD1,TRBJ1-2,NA,CASSSGQDPGYTF,TGTGCCAGCAGCTCGGGACAGGACCCTGGCTACACCTTC
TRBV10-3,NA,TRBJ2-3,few,CAISESTGYTDTQYF,TGTGCCATCAGTGAGTCGACGGGGTACACAGATACGCAGTATTTT
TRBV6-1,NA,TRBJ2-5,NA,CASSDLATQETQYF,TGTGCCAGCAGTGACCTAGCGACCCAAGAGACCCAGTACTTC
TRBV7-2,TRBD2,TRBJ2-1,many,CASSSSLAGASYNEQFF,TGTGCCAGCAGCTCCTCCCTAGCGGGGGCCTCCTACAATGAGCAGTTCTTC
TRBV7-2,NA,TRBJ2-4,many,CASSLFPQVLAKNIQYF,TGTGCCAGCAGCTTATTTCCCCAAGTCCTAGCCAAAAACATTCAGTACTTC
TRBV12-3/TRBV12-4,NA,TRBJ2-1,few,CASSPTGRGEGAYNEQFF,TGTGCCAGCAGCCCTACAGGGAGAGGGGAAGGGGCCTACAATGAGCAGTTCTTC
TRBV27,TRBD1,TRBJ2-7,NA,CASSGDRTSYEQYF,TGTGCCAGCAGTGGGGACAGGACCTCCTACGAGCAGTACTTC
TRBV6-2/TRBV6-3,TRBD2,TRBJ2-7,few,CASRQLAYEQYF,TGTGCCAGCAGACAACTAGCGTACGAGCAGTACTTC
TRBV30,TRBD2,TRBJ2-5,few,CAWSVRGSVLETQYF,TGTGCCTGGAGCGTTCGCGGGAGTGTCTTAGAGACCCAGTACTTC
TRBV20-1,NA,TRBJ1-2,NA,CSARDIGTPPYGYTF,TGCAGTGCTAGAGATATCGGGACTCCACCTTATGGCTACACCTTC
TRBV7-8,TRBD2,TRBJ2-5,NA,CASSKGLAAQETQYF,TGTGCCAGCAGCAAGGGACTAGCGGCTCAAGAGACCCAGTACTTC
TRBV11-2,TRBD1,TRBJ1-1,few,CASSQGTGVGTEAFF,TGTGCCAGCAGCCAGGGGACAGGGGTGGGCACTGAAGCTTTCTTT
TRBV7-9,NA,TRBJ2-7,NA,CASSFRQSYEQYF,TGTGCCAGCAGCTTTCGACAGTCATACGAGCAGTACTTC
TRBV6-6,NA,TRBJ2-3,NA,CASSPWGATGDTQYF,TGTGCCAGCAGCCCCTGGGGTGCGACCGGGGATACGCAGTATTTT